This note documents a single TCR beta chain sequence. Its antigen target is currently unknown. No qualities accompany the bases; no much larger clone lies one base away. Memory conventional CD4 T cells were sorted as CD4+ CD45RA- CD25- cells. T cells were pre-enriched with a Miltenyi Pan T Cell isolation kit before staining and sorting. Immunohistochemistry for estrogen receptor, progesterone receptor, HER2 and Ki-67 was used to characterize primary tumors. Within a few hours after surgery, the fresh surgical tissue was processed by cutting it into small fragments. Tissue fragments were enzymatically digested with Liberase TL plus DNase for roughly 20 minutes and were then filtered through a 40-micrometer strainer. After DAPI live/dead staining, sorting was performed on a BD FACS Aria II with roughly 96-99% purity. Sorted cells were lysed in TCL buffer, and RNA was purified with a Norgen Single Cell RNA purification kit including DNase treatment.

Looking up the germline V gene yields CDR1 MGHDK and CDR2 SYGVNS. Clipping removes 9 bases from V and 0 bases from J, with 5 as the unmatched junction base count. Spanning cysteine to phenylalanine, the CDR3 consists of 13 amino acids. The retained sequence is limited to the CDR3, 39 bases, with the frame set at the first base. The sample comes from a study of draining lymph node invasion in breast cancer (dated by TCRdb to 2018 to 2020). For the wider study: A separate targeted assay used bulk TCR-beta CDR3 sequencing to compare sorted memory regulatory T cells with memory conventional CD4 T cells across breast cancer tissues. Lymph nodes from five patients were covered by the separate targeted TCR sequencing, and for three of those patients the primary tumors were sequenced as well. From every patient, the primary tumor plus matched non-invaded and tumor-invaded tumor-draining lymph nodes were collected, and both Treg and Tconv subsets were profiled. What the study reported, not specific to this receptor: TCRs shared between the Treg and Tconv subsets were viewed as suggestive of, but not proof of, a common clonal origin. The data could not determine whether Treg conversion took place in a particular organ or whether converted Tregs recirculated between nodes and tumor. Tracking of the top-100 tumor clones could be carried out in just a couple of patients. Some of the top 100 tumor clones were detected in invaded and non-invaded nodes, and this detection was taken to suggest recirculation between tumor and draining nodes. Per tissue, roughly 14-22% of Treg TCRs were found to be shared with Tconvs, and this sharing was interpreted as suggesting peripheral Treg induction. According to the targeted TCR-seq data, Tregs appeared to be more clonally expanded than Tconvs in every tissue, and both subsets had lower diversity in tumor than in lymph nodes.

Receptor amplification or capture employed bulk RNA-seq. The sequencer listed for this sample is Illumina HiSeq 2500. Turning to the authors' computational methods: For the separate targeted TCR-seq dataset, MiXCR version 2.1.5 with default parameters extracted and quantified CDR3 sequences from raw reads. The separate targeted TCR-seq dataset defined each TCR-beta clone by its combination of V gene, J gene and CDR3 sequence. The separate targeted TCR-seq dataset was filtered by first dropping clones with fewer than three counts and then keeping only the 90% most strongly expressed clones in each sample. In the separate targeted TCR-seq dataset, Treg-Tconv overlap was calculated per tissue as the number of shared clones divided by the total number of Treg clones, multiplied by 100. TCRdb reprocessing: public reads trimmed at Q25 with fastp, clones called with MiXCR, in-frame beta chains kept. Records with the same CDR3 protein are collapsed into one entry carrying the most frequent genes and DNA. None of the V and J calls come from the authors' own analysis; TCRdb made them. This sample has roughly 1,200 distinct CDR3 sequences in its table, and about 60% of those were observed once. The ten largest clones take up 6% to 8.5% of the sample.

The sequence joins TRBV25-1 to TRBJ2-7; TRBD1 agrees with 7 junctional bases. The specimen sequenced was sorted memory CD4+ effector T cells from the tumor. This sample's cell subset or site label indicates: CD45RA-negative sorted CD4+ T cells (memory Tconv or effector/memory Treg). The receptor was derived from a female donor with luminal breast cancer. The CDR3 protein sequence reads: CASLGTDSYEQYF. At the DNA level, the sequence is TGTGCCAGTCTCGGGACAGACTCCTACGAGCAGTACTTC.